The 5 T cell receptor beta chains below come from one sample, sequenced in a study of CD8 T cells in Susac syndrome. With random hexamers, 0.5 to 1 ug RNA was reverse transcribed. TCRdb processed the immunoSEQ multiplex PCR reads anew with MiXCR; each CDR3 protein has one entry. The data show some 300,000 distinct CDR3 sequences, 75% to 85% seen once. Specimen: CD8+ T cells from PBMCs. The source of these receptors is a human donor with multiple sclerosis.

This clonotype appeared a few times. The chain has TRBV5-6 and TRBJ2-7; 7 bases align to TRBD2. CDR1 and CDR2 (germline): SGHDT, YYEEEE. With 4 bases clipped from V and 6 bases from J, the junction kept 4 bases outside the gene matches. This CDR3 contains 12 residues. This CDR3 reads CASSPVAGEQYF. CDR3 coding DNA: TGTGCCAGCAGCCCTGTAGCGGGCGAGCAGTACTTC.

The chain joins TRBV7-9 to TRBJ2-1; 13 bases match TRBD2. Looked up from germline, CDR1 is SEHNR and CDR2 is FQNEAQ (reference sequence). CDR3 length: 15 residues. V trimming: 5 bases; J trimming: 6 bases; junction bases outside the gene matches: 4. The CDR3 DNA follows: TGTGCCAGCAGCAACAGGACTAGCGGGAGCAATGAGCAGTTCTTC. This translates into CASSNRTSGSNEQFF.

This clonotype was counted between two and nine times. This chain links TRBV12-3 or TRBV12-4 with TRBJ2-7; possible D gene TRBD2, 6 bases. This CDR3 contains 14 residues. With 6 bases removed from V and 1 base from J, the gap between germline ends came to 13 bases. CDR3 DNA sequence: TGTGCCAGCAGCCTGGGACTTTTATCCTACGAGCAGTACTTC. This gives the protein CASSLGLLSYEQYF.

The chain employs TRBV27 and TRBJ2-5; 9 bases align to TRBD1. The CDR3 is 18 amino acids. V was pared by 5 bases and J by 2 bases, with 15 bases of the junction left unmatched. The V gene's germline CDR1 is MNHEY and CDR2 SMNVEV (reference sequence). The CDR3 coding sequence is TGTGCCAGCAGTCCGAATGGAAACAGGGGGCTCCTTCAAGAGACCCAGTACTTC. This gives the protein CASSPNGNRGLLQETQYF.

V usage is TRBV30 and J usage is TRBJ2-7, with unresolved D. Germline V gene data show CDR1 as GTSNPN and CDR2 as SVGIG (reference sequence). V was shortened by 0 bases and J by 7 bases, with 16 bases between the two germline ends. The CDR3 runs to 14 residues. In nucleotides, the CDR3 is TGTGCCTGGAGTGTTGAGATAGCTACGCCTGAGCAGTACTTC. It yields the protein CAWSVEIATPEQYF.